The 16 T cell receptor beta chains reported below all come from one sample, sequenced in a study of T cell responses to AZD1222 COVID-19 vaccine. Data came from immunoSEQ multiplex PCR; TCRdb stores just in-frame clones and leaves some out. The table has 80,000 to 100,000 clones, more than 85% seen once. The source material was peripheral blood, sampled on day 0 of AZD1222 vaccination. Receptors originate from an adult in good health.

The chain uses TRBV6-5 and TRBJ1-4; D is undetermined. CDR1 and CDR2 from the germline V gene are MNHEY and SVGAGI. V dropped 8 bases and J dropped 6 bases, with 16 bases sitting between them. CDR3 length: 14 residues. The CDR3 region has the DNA TGTGCCAGCCGGCGTTTGGAGCCCCATGAAAAACTGTTTTTT. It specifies CASRRLEPHEKLFF.

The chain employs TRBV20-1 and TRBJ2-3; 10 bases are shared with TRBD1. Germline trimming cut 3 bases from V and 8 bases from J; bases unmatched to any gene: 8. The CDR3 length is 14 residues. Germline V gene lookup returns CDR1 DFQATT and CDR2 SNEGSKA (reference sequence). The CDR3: CSASQDRGSGTQYF. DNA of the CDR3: TGCAGTGCTAGTCAGGACAGGGGGAGTGGTACGCAGTATTTT.

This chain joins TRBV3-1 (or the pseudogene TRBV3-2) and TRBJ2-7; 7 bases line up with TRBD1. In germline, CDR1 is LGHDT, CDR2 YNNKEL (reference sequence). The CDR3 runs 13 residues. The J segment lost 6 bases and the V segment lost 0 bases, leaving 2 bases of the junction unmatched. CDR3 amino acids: CASSQDKGAEQYF. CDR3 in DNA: TGTGCCAGCAGCCAAGATAAGGGGGCCGAGCAGTACTTC.

In nucleotides, the CDR3 is TGCGCCAGCAGCTTGGCCGGTGCGGGCCCCACAGATACGCAGTATTTT. It yields the protein CASSLAGAGPTDTQYF. This sequence joins TRBV5-1 and TRBJ2-3; tentatively, D is TRBD2 (5 bases). V was clipped by 0 bases and J by 2 bases, with 13 bases between them. Germline CDR1 and CDR2: SGHRS and YFSETQ. The CDR3 has 16 residues. The variable domain in full, with the rest retrieved from reference TRBV5-1 and TRBJ2-3, is KAGVTQTPRYLIKTRGQQVTLSCSPISGHRSVSWYQQTPGQGLQFLFEYFSETQRNKGNFPGRFSGRQFSNSRSEMNVSTLELGDSALYLCASSLAGAGPTDTQYFGPGTRLTVL.

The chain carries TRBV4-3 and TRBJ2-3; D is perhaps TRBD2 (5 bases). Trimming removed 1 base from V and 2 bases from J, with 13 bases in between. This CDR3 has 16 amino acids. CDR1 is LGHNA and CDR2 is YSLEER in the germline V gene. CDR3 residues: CASSQAPSGATDTQYF. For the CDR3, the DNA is TGCGCCAGCAGCCAAGCCCCCAGCGGAGCCACAGATACGCAGTATTTT.

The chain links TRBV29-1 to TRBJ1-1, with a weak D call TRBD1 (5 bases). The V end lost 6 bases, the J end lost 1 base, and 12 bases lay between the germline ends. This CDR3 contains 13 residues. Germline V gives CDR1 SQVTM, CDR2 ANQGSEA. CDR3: CSVHGAANTEAFF. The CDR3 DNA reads TGCAGCGTCCATGGGGCAGCGAACACTGAAGCTTTCTTT.

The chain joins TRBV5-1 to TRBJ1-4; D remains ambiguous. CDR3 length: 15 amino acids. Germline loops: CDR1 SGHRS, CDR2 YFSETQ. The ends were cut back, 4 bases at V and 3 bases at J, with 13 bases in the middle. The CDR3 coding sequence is TGCGCCAGCAGCCGGCAGAGAGTTGCTAATGAAAAACTGTTTTTT. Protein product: CASSRQRVANEKLFF.

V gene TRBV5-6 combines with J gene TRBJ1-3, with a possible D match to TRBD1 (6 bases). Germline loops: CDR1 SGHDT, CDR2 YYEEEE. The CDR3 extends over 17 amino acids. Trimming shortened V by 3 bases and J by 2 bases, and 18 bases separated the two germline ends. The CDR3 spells CASSYYRDGGTGNTIYF. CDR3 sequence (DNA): TGTGCCAGCAGCTATTACAGGGACGGAGGGACTGGAAACACCATATATTTT.

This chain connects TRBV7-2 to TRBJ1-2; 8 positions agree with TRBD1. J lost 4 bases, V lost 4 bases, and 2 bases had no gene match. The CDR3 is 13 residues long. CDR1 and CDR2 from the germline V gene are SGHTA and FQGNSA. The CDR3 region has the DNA TGTGCCAGCAGCTCCGACAGGGGCTATGGCTACACCTTC. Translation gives CASSSDRGYGYTF. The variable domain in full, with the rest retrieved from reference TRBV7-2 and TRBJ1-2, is GAGVSQSPSNKVTEKGKDVELRCDPISGHTALYWYRQSLGQGLEFLIYFQGNSAPDKSGLPSDRFSAERTGGSVSTLTIQRTQQEDSAVYLCASSSDRGYGYTFGSGTRLTVV.

CDR3 coding DNA: TGTGCCAGCAGTTTATGGTCCCCCCTGGACAGTGGTCGCACCTACGAGCAGTACTTC. Residues: CASSLWSPLDSGRTYEQYF. The V and J genes are TRBV28 and TRBJ2-7; tentatively, D is TRBD1 (6 bases). The CDR3 has 19 residues. CDR1 and CDR2 from the germline V gene are MDHEN and SYDVKM. V gave up 0 bases and J gave up 2 bases, with 23 bases separating them. The whole variable domain, filled in from reference TRBV28 and TRBJ2-7, reads DVKVTQSSRYLVKRTGEKVFLECVQDMDHENMFWYRQDPGLGLRLIYFSYDVKMKEKGDIPEGYSVSREKKERFSLILESASTNQTSMYLCASSLWSPLDSGRTYEQYFGPGTRLTVT.

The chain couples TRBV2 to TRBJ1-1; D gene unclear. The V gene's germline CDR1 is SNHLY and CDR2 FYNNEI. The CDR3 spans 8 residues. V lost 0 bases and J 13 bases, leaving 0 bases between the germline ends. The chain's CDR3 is CASSEAFF. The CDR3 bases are TGTGCCAGCAGTGAAGCTTTCTTT.

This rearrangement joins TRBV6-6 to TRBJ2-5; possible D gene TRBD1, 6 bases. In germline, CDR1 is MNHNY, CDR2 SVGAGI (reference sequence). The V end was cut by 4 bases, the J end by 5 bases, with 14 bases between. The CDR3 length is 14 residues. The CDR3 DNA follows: TGTGCCAGCAGTTCAGGGGTGGTTGGGGAGACCCAGTACTTC. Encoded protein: CASSSGVVGETQYF.

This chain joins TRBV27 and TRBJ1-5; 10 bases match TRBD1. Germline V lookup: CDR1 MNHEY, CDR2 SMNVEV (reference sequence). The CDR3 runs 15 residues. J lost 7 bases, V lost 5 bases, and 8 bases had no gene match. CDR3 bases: TGTGCCAGCAGTGTACAGGGACAGGGGTCGCAGCCCCAGCATTTT. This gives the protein CASSVQGQGSQPQHF.

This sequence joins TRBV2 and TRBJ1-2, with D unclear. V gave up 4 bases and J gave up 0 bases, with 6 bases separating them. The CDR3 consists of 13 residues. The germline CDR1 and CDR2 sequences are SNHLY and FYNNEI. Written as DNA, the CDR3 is TGTGCCAGCAGTGTACTGACTAACTATGGCTACACCTTC. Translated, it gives CASSVLTNYGYTF.

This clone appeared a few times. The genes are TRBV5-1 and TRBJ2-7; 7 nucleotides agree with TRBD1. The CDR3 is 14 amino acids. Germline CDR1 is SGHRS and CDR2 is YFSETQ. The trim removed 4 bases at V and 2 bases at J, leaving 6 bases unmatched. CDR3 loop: CASSGTTGPYEQYF. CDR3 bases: TGCGCCAGCAGCGGGACGACAGGGCCCTACGAGCAGTACTTC.

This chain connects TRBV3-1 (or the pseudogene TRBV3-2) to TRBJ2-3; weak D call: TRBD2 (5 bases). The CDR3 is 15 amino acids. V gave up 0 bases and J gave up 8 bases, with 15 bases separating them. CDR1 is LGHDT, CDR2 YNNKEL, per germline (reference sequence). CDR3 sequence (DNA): TGTGCCAGCAGCCAAGAGGCACTAGACGGTGGTACGCAGTATTTT. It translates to CASSQEALDGGTQYF.